This T cell receptor (beta chain) was recorded in a study of T cells in Graves' hyperthyroidism and ophthalmopathy. With duration under 3 months, ophthalmopathy was active: Clinical Activity Score at least 3, NOSPECS at least 4. Those patients with uncontrolled infection, other autoimmune disease, pregnancy or lactation were excluded. Study-wide findings and caveats: Most clonotypes expanded in thyroid above 0.001 were likewise present in blood. Ophthalmopathy, which appeared later, was predicted by the model a median around 6.5 months before onset.

This clonotype occurred many times. Antigen unknown. RNA transcripts served as the template for amplifying TCR beta CDR3 regions. The TCR CDR3 was amplified in a first-round RT-PCR using the HTBI primer set. TCRdb processed the multiplex PCR reads anew with MiXCR; each CDR3 protein has one entry. This sample has some 500,000 distinct CDR3 sequences, with approximately 25% found just once. V was trimmed by 2 bases and J by 7 bases, leaving 11 bases between them. Germline V lookup: CDR1 LGHNA, CDR2 YSLEER. This CDR3 contains 13 residues. The TCR sequence derives from a woman aged 25-40 years with Graves' ophthalmopathy. The sequencing input was blood. J is TRBJ1-2 and V is TRBV4-3; possibly TRBD1 for D (6 bases). The CDR3 is CASSQTGISGYTF. The CDR3 bases are TGCGCCAGCAGCCAAACAGGGATTAGTGGCTACACCTTC.